These T cell receptor beta chains were read from a single sample in a study of spatial heterogeneity in lung cancer. TCRdb used MiXCR to reprocess the 5' RACE reads, holding one entry per CDR3 protein. Of some 87,000 distinct CDR3 sequences in the sample, about 9.4% are singletons; the top ten hold 6.9%. The sequencing here drew on PBMCs, taken at surgery. All receptors come from a male donor with early-stage non-small cell lung cancer. Each CDR3 is given with its conserved first and last residue. Each record gives: clone size, V gene, J gene, D gene, CDR3 protein, CDR3 DNA. The D gene is left open where the match is weak. Clone size appears in some rows only: once, few, many, or a class for an expanded clone.

few,TRBV28,TRBJ2-5,-,CASSFRGTQETQYF,TGTGCCAGCAGTTTTCGCGGCACCCAAGAGACCCAGTACTTC
few,TRBV7-9,TRBJ2-3,-,CASSRTYSTDTQYF,TGTGCCAGCAGCCGGACATATTCCACAGATACGCAGTATTTT
few,TRBV28,TRBJ2-1,TRBD2,CASTQAGEPSNEQFF,TGTGCCAGCACTCAAGCGGGAGAACCGTCCAATGAGCAGTTCTTC
many,TRBV7-9,TRBJ2-2,TRBD2,CASSFEREPFTGELFF,TGTGCCAGCAGCTTTGAGCGGGAGCCCTTCACCGGGGAGCTGTTTTTT
many,TRBV7-2,TRBJ2-3,TRBD2,CASSLAPSGGGTDTQYF,TGTGCCAGCAGCTTAGCCCCTAGCGGGGGGGGTACAGATACGCAGTATTTT
few,TRBV11-2,TRBJ2-1,TRBD2,CASSLELAYYNEQFF,TGTGCCAGCAGCTTAGAACTAGCGTATTACAATGAGCAGTTCTTC
many,TRBV5-1,TRBJ1-3,TRBD1,CASSTGQASGNTIYF,TGCGCCAGCAGCACCGGACAGGCCTCTGGAAACACCATATATTTT
many,TRBV12-3/TRBV12-4,TRBJ2-1,-,CASSRGAYRDSRKFF,TGTGCCAGCAGCCGCGGGGCCTATCGAGACTCCCGAAAGTTCTTC
many,TRBV7-8,TRBJ2-2,-,CASSLGDGELFF,TGTGCCAGCAGCTTAGGAGACGGGGAGCTGTTTTTT
-,TRBV11-3,TRBJ1-6,-,CASSLEGGSPLHF,TGTGCCAGCAGCTTAGAAGGCGGTTCACCCCTCCACTTT
few,TRBV20-1,TRBJ2-5,-,CSPLRETQYF,TGCAGTCCCCTTCGGGAGACCCAGTACTTC
many,TRBV11-3,TRBJ2-1,TRBD2,CASSQGLAGENEQFF,TGTGCCAGCAGCCAGGGACTAGCGGGAGAAAATGAGCAGTTCTTC
few,TRBV7-3,TRBJ2-7,-,CASSLYTGYEQYF,TGTGCCAGCAGCTTATATACAGGTTACGAGCAGTACTTC
many,TRBV29-1,TRBJ2-7,-,CSAIGEDGEQYF,TGCAGCGCTATAGGGGAAGACGGCGAGCAGTACTTC
-,TRBV2,TRBJ2-2,-,CASSGMVATGELFF,TGTGCCAGCAGTGGAATGGTGGCTACCGGGGAGCTGTTTTTT